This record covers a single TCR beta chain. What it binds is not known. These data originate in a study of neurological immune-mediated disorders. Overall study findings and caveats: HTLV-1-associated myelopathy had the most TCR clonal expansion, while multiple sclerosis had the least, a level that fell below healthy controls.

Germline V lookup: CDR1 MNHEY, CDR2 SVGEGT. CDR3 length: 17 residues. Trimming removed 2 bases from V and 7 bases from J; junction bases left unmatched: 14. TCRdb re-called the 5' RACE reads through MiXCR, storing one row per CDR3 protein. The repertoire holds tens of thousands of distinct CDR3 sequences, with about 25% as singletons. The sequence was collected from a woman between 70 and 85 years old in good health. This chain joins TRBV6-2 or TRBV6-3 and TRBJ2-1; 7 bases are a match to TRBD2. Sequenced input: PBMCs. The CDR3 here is CASSYPRAGVVRNEQFF. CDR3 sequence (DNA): TGTGCCAGCAGTTACCCTCGGGCGGGAGTGGTGAGGAATGAGCAGTTCTTC.